This is a list of T cell receptor beta chains from one sample in a study of CD8+CD57+ T cells in acquired aplastic anemia. TCRdb fed the reads into MiXCR, producing one record per CDR3 protein. Of under 250,000 distinct CDR3 sequences listed, 30% to 35% are singletons. Sequenced sample: sorted CD4+, CD8+, or CD8+CD57+ T cells (not recorded which) from PBMCs. Receptors were obtained from a human donor in good health, serving as a control. The CDR3 runs from the conserved cysteine through the conserved F or W. A D gene is named only where the DNA matches it firmly.

>TRBJ2-5|TRBV6-1|NA
CASRVDRGGPQYF
>TRBJ2-3|TRBV20-1|TRBD2
CSASGTSGGARGGDTQYF
>TRBJ2-5|TRBV27|TRBD2
CASSPNHPGLGRGETQYF
>TRBJ2-3|TRBV5-4|NA
CASSFWRGNTDTQYF
>TRBJ1-1|TRBV12-3/TRBV12-4|NA
CASSTGPPMNTEAFF
>TRBJ1-2|TRBV9|TRBD1
CASSVALTGTGQVGYTF
>TRBJ2-5|TRBV20-1|NA
CSARERRDSNSGTQYF
>TRBJ2-2|TRBV11-1|NA
CASSLSLRSGTGELFF
>TRBJ1-3|TRBV30|NA
CAWEPGRIFSGNTIYF
>TRBJ2-1|TRBV10-3|TRBD2
CAISEPLAGAYNEQFF
>TRBJ2-1|TRBV5-4|NA
CASSSPYTAGNEQFF
>TRBJ2-7|TRBV9|NA
CASSVGTAPSYEQYF
>TRBJ1-1|TRBV12-3/TRBV12-4|TRBD1
CASSRERGTEYTEAFF
>TRBJ2-3|TRBV15|NA
CATSRGADSTDTQYF
>TRBJ2-5|TRBV25-1|NA
CASSDLSVPQETQYF
>TRBJ1-1|TRBV5-4|TRBD1
CASSLGGQGLLMEAFF
>TRBJ2-7|TRBV12-3/TRBV12-4|TRBD1
CASSQRTGMHEQYF
>TRBJ1-1|TRBV9|TRBD1
CASSVIGQGVGITEAFF
>TRBJ2-5|TRBV5-1|NA
CASSFRGREETQYF
>TRBJ1-5|TRBV30|NA
CAWRENRGNQPQHF
>TRBJ2-1|TRBV7-9|TRBD2
CASERAGGSGVQFF
>TRBJ2-7|TRBV9|NA
CASSPHGGRAYEQYF
>TRBJ1-1|TRBV25-1|NA
CAGYAGMNTEAFF
>TRBJ2-7|TRBV11-2|TRBD2
CASSLLTGTSGNYEQYF
>TRBJ1-3|TRBV6-2/TRBV6-3|TRBD1
CASSPATGQGNTIYF
>TRBJ1-4|TRBV2|NA
CASSVFGATNERPFF
>TRBJ2-7|TRBV11-3|NA
CASIGQHYEQYF
>TRBJ2-7|TRBV19|TRBD1
CASSIDRDEQYF
>TRBJ2-7|TRBV12-5|TRBD1
CASGSRDREHDDASEQYF
>TRBJ1-1|TRBV6-1|NA
CASSAIPGTTEAFF
>TRBJ2-5|TRBV15|NA
CATSRDGTAEETQYF
>TRBJ2-7|TRBV4-2|TRBD2
CASSQGGGSSGYYEQYF
>TRBJ1-3|TRBV10-1|NA
CASSEGRYTGNTIYF
>TRBJ2-3|TRBV29-1|NA
CSVPQTKEWTDTQYF
>TRBJ1-1|TRBV5-1|TRBD1
CASSTDRGNTEAFF
>TRBJ2-1|TRBV7-3|TRBD2
CASSPGGSNGYNEQFF
>TRBJ2-1|TRBV9|TRBD2
CASSVGLAGGLNEQFF
>TRBJ2-7|TRBV18|NA
CASSPYLYYEQYF
>TRBJ1-2|TRBV28|NA
CASTHWGRSFGSQSYTF
>TRBJ1-5|TRBV19|NA
CASSGPNQPQHF
>TRBJ1-5|TRBV2|NA
CASSEGGSQPQHF
>TRBJ2-1|TRBV5-1|TRBD2
CAGSLASGGNNEQFF
>TRBJ2-3|TRBV24-1|NA
CATKREKDTDTQYF
>TRBJ2-3|TRBV29-1|TRBD2
CSVRGGEKGTDAQYF
>TRBJ2-3|TRBV2|TRBD1
CASRATGGTDTQYF
>TRBJ2-1|TRBV3-1|NA
CASSQGVGTWQFF
>TRBJ2-3|TRBV7-2|NA
CASSLASNGGLYTQYF
>TRBJ1-2|TRBV4-2|NA
CASSPGREGGGYTF
>TRBJ1-2|TRBV2|TRBD1
CASRADRFGYTF
>TRBJ1-1|TRBV7-2|NA
CASSLKGAGENTEAFF
>TRBJ1-2|TRBV7-8|NA
CASSREQPYGYTF
>TRBJ1-3|TRBV5-1|NA
CASSLAGRGNTIYF
>TRBJ1-2|TRBV19|TRBD1
CASRRDRWNYGYTF
>TRBJ1-6|TRBV30|NA
CAWTHASPLHF